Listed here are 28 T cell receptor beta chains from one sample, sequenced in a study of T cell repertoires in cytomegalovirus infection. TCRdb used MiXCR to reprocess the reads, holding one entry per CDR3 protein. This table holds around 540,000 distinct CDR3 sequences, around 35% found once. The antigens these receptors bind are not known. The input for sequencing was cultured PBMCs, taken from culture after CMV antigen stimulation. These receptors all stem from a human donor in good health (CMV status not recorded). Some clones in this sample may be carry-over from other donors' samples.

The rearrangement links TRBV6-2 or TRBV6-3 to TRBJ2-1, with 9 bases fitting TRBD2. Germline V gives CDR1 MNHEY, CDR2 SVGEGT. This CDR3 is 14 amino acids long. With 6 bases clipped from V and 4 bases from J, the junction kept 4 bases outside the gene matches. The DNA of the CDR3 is TGTGCCAGCAGCCGGACTAGCGAGTACAATGAGCAGTTCTTC. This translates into CASSRTSEYNEQFF.

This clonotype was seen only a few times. The CDR3 loop reads CASRRDEAYEQYF. CDR3 bases: TGTGCCAGCAGACGGGACGAGGCCTACGAGCAGTACTTC. The gene calls are TRBV28 and TRBJ2-7, with D possibly being TRBD1 or TRBD2 (5 bases each). In germline, CDR1 is MDHEN, CDR2 SYDVKM. Trimming left V 6 bases short and J 2 bases short, with 11 bases between. This CDR3 region has 13 residues.

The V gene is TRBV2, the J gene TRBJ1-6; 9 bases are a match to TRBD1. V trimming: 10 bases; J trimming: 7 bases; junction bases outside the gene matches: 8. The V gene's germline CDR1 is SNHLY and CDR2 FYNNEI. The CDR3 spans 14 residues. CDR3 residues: CATDPGTGNSPLHF. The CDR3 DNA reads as TGTGCCACCGACCCCGGGACAGGGAATTCACCCCTCCACTTT. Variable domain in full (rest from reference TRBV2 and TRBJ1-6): EPEVTQTPSHQVTQMGQEVILRCVPISNHLYFYWYRQILGQKVEFLVSFYNNEISEKSEIFDDQFSVERPDGSNFTLKIRSTKLEDSAMYFCATDPGTGNSPLHFGNGTRLTVT.

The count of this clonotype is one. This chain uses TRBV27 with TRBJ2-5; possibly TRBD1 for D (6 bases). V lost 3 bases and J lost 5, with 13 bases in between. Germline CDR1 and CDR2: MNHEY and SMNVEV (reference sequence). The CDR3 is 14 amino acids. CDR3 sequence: CASSFGQLSETQYF. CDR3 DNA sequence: TGTGCCAGCAGTTTTGGACAGCTTAGCGAGACCCAGTACTTC.

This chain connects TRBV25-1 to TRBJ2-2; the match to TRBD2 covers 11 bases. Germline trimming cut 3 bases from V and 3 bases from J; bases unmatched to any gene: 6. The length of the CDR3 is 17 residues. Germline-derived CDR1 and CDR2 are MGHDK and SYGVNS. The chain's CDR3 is CASSDWLAGGYTGELFF. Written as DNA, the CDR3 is TGTGCCAGCAGTGATTGGCTAGCGGGAGGTTACACCGGGGAGCTGTTTTTT.

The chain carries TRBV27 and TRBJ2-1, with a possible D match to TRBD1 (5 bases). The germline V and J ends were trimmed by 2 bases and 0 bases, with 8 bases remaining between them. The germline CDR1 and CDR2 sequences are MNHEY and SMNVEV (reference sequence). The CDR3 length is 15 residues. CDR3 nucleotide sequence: TGTGCCAGCAGTTTAGGGGCGTTCTCCTACAATGAGCAGTTCTTC. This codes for CASSLGAFSYNEQFF.

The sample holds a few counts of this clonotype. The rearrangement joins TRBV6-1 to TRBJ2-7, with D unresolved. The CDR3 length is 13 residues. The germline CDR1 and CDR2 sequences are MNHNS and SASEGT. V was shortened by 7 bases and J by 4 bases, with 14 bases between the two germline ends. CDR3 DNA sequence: TGTGCCAGCACTACCGACGCGGTTTACGAGCAGTACGTC. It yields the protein CASTTDAVYEQYV.

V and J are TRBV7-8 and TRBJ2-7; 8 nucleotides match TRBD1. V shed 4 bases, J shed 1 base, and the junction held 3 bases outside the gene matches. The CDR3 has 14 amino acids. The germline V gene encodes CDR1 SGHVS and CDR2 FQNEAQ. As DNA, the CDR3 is TGTGCCAGCAGCTCGGACAGGGATTCCTACGAGCAGTACGTC. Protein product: CASSSDRDSYEQYV.

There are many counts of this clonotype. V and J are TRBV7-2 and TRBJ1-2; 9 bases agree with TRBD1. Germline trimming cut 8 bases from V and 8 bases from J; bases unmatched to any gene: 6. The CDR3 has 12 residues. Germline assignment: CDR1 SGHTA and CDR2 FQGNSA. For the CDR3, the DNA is TGTGCCAGCCGACCACAGGGGGCCGGCTACACCTTC. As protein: CASRPQGAGYTF.

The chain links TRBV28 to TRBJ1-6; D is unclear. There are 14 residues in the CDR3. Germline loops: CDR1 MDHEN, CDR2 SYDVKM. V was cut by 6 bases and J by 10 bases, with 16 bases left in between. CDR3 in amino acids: CASRSGNTASPLHF. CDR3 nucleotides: TGTGCCAGCAGATCCGGGAATACCGCCTCACCCCTCCACTTT.

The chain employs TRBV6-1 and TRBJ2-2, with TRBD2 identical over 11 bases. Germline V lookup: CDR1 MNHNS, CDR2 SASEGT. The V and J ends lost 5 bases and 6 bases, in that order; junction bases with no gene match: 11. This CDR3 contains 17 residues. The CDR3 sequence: CASSPTQGTSGAGELFF. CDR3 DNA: TGTGCCAGCAGTCCAACCCAAGGGACTAGCGGCGCCGGGGAGCTGTTTTTT.

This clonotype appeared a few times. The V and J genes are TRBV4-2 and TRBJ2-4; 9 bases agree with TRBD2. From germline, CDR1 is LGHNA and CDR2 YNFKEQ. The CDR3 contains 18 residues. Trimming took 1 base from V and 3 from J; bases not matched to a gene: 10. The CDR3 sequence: CASSQGWAGGTIKNIQYF. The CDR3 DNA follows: TGTGCCAGCAGCCAAGGCTGGGCGGGAGGGACTATCAAAAACATTCAGTACTTC.

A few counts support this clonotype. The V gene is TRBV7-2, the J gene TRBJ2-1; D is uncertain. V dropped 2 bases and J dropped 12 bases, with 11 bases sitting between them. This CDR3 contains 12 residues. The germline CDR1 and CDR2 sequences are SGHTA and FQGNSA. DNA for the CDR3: TGTGCCAGCAGCTTACCCCTCTGGGTGCAGTTCTTC. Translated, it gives CASSLPLWVQFF.

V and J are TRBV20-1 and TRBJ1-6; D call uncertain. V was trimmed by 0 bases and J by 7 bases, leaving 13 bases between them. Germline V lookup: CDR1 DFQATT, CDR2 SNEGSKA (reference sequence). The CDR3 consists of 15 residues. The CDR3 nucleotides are TGCAGTGCTAGAGATTCCGTCACAAGAAATTCACCCCTCCACTTT. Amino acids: CSARDSVTRNSPLHF.

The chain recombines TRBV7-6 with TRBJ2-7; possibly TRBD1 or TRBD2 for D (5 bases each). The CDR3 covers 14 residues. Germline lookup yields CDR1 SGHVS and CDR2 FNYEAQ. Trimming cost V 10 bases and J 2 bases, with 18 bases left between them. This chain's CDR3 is CANQTGTHPYEQYF. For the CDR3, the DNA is TGTGCCAACCAAACCGGGACCCACCCCTACGAGCAGTACTTC.

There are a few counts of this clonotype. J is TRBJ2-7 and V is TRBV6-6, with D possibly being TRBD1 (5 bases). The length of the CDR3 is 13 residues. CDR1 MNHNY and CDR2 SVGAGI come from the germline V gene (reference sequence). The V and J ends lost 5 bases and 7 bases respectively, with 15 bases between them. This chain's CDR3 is CASSPLQVGEQYV. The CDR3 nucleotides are TGTGCCAGCAGTCCACTACAGGTCGGGGAGCAGTACGTC.

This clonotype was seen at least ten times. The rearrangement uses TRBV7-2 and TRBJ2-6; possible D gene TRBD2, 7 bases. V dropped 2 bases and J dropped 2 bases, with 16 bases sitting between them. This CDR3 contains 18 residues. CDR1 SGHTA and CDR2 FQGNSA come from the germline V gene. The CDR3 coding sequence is TGTGCCAGCAGCTTAATGGGGGGGGGGCTCCCTGGGGCCAACGTCCTGACTTTC. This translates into CASSLMGGGLPGANVLTF.

CDR3 region: CASSLTVEGDTQYF. DNA for the CDR3: TGTGCCAGCAGCCTTACTGTTGAAGGAGATACGCAGTATTTT. The V call is TRBV11-1, the J call TRBJ2-3; D is undetermined. The V and J ends lost 5 bases and 5 bases respectively, with 14 bases between them. The CDR3 is made up of 14 amino acids. Germline V gene data show CDR1 as SGHAT and CDR2 as FQDESV (reference sequence).

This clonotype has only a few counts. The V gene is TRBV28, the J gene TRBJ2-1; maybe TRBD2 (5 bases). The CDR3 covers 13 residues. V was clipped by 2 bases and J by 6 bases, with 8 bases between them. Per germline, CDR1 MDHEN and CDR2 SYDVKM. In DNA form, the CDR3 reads TGTGCCAGCAGTTTACCAGCGGTCAATGAGCAGTTCTTC. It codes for CASSLPAVNEQFF.

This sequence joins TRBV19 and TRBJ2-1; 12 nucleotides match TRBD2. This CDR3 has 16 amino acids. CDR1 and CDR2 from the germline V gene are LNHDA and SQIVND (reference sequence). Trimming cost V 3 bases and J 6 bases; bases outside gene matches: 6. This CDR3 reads CASSIILAGGFNEQFF. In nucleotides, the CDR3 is TGTGCCAGTAGTATCATACTAGCGGGAGGCTTCAATGAGCAGTTCTTC. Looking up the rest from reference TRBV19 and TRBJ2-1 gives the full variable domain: DGGITQSPKYLFRKEGQNVTLSCEQNLNHDAMYWYRQDPGQGLRLIYYSQIVNDFQKGDIAEGYSVSREKKESFPLTVTSAQKNPTAFYLCASSIILAGGFNEQFFGPGTRLTVL.

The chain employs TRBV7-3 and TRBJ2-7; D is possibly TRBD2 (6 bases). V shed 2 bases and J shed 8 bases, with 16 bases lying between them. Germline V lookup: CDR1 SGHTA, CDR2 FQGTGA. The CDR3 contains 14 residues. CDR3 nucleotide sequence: TGTGCCAGCAGCTTAGCTTCGGGGGAGGACAAGCAGTACGTC. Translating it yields CASSLASGEDKQYV.

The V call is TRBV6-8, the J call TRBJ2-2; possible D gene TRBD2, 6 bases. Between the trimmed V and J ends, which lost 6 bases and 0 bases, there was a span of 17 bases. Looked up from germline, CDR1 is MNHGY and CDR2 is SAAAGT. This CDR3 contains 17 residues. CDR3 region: CASSKKGLASNTGELFF. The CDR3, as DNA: TGTGCCAGCAGCAAAAAGGGGCTAGCGTCGAACACCGGGGAGCTGTTTTTT.

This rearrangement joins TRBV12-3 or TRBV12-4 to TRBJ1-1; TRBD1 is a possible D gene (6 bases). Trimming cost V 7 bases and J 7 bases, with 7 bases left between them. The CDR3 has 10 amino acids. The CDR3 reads CASTDSEAFF. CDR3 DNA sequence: TGTGCCAGCACGGACAGTGAAGCTTTCTTT.

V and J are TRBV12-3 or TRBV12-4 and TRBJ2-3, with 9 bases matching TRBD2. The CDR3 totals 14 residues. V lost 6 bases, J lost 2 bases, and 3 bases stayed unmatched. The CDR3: CASRRGGNTDTQYF. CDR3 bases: TGTGCCAGCAGGCGGGGGGGGAACACAGATACGCAGTATTTT.

The chain's CDR3 is CASSGLVKNTGELFF. The CDR3 DNA reads as TGTGCCAGCAGTGGATTGGTCAAGAACACCGGGGAGCTGTTTTTT. V usage is TRBV25-1 and J usage is TRBJ2-2; no definite D call. The CDR3 extends over 15 amino acids. The V gene lost 4 bases and the J gene lost 1 base, with 10 bases spanning the gap. CDR1 and CDR2 from the germline V gene are MGHDK and SYGVNS. The whole variable domain, filled in from reference TRBV25-1 and TRBJ2-2, reads EADIYQTPRYLVIGTGKKITLECSQTMGHDKMYWYQQDPGMELHLIHYSYGVNSTEKGDLSSESTVSRIRTEHFPLTLESARPSHTSQYLCASSGLVKNTGELFFGEGSRLTVL.

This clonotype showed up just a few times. The DNA of the CDR3 is TGCGCCAGCAGCCAATCCGGGAACCCGTTGGATACGCAGTATTTT. This gives the protein CASSQSGNPLDTQYF. The chain is built from TRBV4-1 and TRBJ2-3; tentatively, D is TRBD2 (5 bases). Trimming removed 2 bases at V and 6 bases at J, with 15 bases between. The CDR3 contains 15 residues. CDR1 and CDR2 from the germline V gene are MGHRA and YSYEKL.

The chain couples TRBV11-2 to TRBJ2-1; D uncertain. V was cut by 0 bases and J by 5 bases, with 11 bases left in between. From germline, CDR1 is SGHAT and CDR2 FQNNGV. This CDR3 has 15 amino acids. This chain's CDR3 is CASSLEVMRNNEQFF. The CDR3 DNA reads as TGTGCCAGCAGCTTAGAGGTTATGCGGAACAATGAGCAGTTCTTC.

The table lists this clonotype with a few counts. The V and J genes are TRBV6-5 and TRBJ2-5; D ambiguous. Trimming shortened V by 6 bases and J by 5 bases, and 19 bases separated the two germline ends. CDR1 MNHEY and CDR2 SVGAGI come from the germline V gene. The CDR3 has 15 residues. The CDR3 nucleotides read TGTGCCAGCAGCCTAATGAGCTCGGTTGGGGAGACCCAGTACTTC. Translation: CASSLMSSVGETQYF.